This T cell receptor beta chain was recorded in a study of T cells in Graves' hyperthyroidism and ophthalmopathy. Study outcomes and limitations: The model identified upcoming ophthalmopathy a median approximately six months ahead of onset. Blood samples included most of the expanded thyroid clonotypes exceeding 0.001.

Amplified regions were TCR beta CDR3 sequences from RNA transcripts. RT-PCR in the first round (using the HTBI primer set) targeted the TCR CDR3. One entry per CDR3 protein, called by TCRdb with MiXCR from the multiplex PCR reads. The profile shows 370,000 or so distinct CDR3 sequences, 20% to 30% of them singletons. CDR3 size: 16 residues. Per germline, CDR1 SEHNR and CDR2 FQNEAQ (reference sequence). V trimming: 4 bases; J trimming: 2 bases; junction bases outside the gene matches: 9. Among the patients, aged 18 to 65, hyperthyroidism was newly diagnosed and had lasted under 2 months. Orbital computed tomography, thyroid ultrasound, serum thyroxine and TRAb, and clinical symptoms together informed the diagnoses. As concerns this clonotype: Antigen: not known.

Sequenced material: blood. V usage is TRBV7-9 and J usage is TRBJ2-5; 8 bases line up with TRBD1. The sequence derives from a man aged 50-59 years with Graves' hyperthyroidism. The CDR3 region is CASSSHVGQDQETQYF. The CDR3 DNA follows: TGTGCCAGCAGCTCCCACGTGGGACAGGATCAAGAGACCCAGTACTTC.